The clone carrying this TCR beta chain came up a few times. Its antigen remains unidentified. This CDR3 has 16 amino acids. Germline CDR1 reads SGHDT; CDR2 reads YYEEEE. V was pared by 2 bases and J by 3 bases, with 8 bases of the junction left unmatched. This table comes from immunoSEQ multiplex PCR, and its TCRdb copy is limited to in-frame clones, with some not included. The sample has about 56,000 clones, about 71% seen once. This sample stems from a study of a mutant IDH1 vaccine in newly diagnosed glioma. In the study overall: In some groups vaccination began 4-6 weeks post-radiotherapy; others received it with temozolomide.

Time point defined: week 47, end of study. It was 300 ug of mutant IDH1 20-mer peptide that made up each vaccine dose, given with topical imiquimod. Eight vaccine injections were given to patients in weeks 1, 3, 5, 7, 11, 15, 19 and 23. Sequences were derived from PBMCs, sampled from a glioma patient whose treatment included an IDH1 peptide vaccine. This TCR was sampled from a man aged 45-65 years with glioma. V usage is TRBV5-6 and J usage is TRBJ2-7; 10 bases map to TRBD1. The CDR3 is CASSFYSGTGVYEQYF. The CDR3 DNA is TGTGCCAGCAGCTTTTATTCCGGGACAGGGGTCTACGAGCAGTACTTC.